Listed below are T cell receptor beta chains from one sample, sequenced in a study of blood T cell repertoires in COVID-19. Repertoires were generated with immunoSEQ multiplex PCR, while TCRdb's copy carries only in-frame clones and drops some. Of about 55,000 clones in the sample, 82% were seen once. The sample was peripheral blood. The receptor source for this set is a human donor in a cohort sampled during active COVID-19. CDR3s include the opening cysteine and the closing phenylalanine or tryptophan. Clone size is stated in some rows and not others, as once, few, many or a class when expanded.

J	V	size	CDR3
TRBJ2-2	TRBV19	.	CASSMSGKRGELFF
TRBJ2-3	TRBV28	.	CASSWGQGGTDTQYF
TRBJ2-7	TRBV11-2	.	CASSYHSRAPGMEQYF
TRBJ1-5	TRBV15	.	CATSRTGTGGFQPQHF
TRBJ2-7	TRBV19	.	CASSPNRGRHSYEQYF
TRBJ2-1	TRBV6-5	.	CASSLAIYNEQFF
TRBJ2-5	TRBV27	.	CASTPRGQGSLRVETQYF
TRBJ1-2	TRBV7-9	.	CASSLRGLNYGYTF
TRBJ1-2	TRBV9	.	CASSVGGDYGYTF
TRBJ2-3	TRBV7-3	.	CASSLSSGPTDTQYF
TRBJ1-5	TRBV27	.	CASSFQGTNQPQHF
TRBJ2-7	TRBV24-1	once	CATSESGTNYEQYF
TRBJ2-1	TRBV4-1	.	CASSQNLAELYNEQFF
TRBJ2-7	TRBV2	medium-sized	CASTPGQTYEQYF
TRBJ2-1	TRBV12-3/TRBV12-4	.	CASRPPEGDEQFF
TRBJ2-3	TRBV4-1	.	CASSQRSVAGITDTQYF
TRBJ2-2	TRBV19	.	CASSMTGSTGELFF
TRBJ2-3	TRBV13	.	CASSPGGSTDTQYF
TRBJ1-1	TRBV18	.	CASSGGGHTEAFF
TRBJ2-7	TRBV19	.	CASSITSTITYEQYF
TRBJ2-7	TRBV6-2/TRBV6-3	.	CASSTYFYEQYF
TRBJ2-3	TRBV7-9	.	CASSKSGTDTQYF
TRBJ2-1	TRBV6-5	.	CASSYSRGGYEQFF
TRBJ2-7	TRBV27	few	CASSFTGGDEQYF
TRBJ2-7	TRBV5-1	.	CASGINPGQGAEQYF